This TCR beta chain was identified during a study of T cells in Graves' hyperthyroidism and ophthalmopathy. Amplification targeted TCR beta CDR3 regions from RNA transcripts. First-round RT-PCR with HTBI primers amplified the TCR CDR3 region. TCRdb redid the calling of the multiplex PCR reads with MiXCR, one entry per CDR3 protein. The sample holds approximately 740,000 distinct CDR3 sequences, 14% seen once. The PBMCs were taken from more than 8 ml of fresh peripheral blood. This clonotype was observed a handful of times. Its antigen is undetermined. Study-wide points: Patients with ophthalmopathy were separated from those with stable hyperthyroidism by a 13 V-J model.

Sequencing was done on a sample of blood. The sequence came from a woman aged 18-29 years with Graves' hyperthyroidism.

As DNA, the CDR3 is TGTGCCAGCAGTACCAGGACTAGCGTAAACTACGAGCAGTACTTC. Translated: CASSTRTSVNYEQYF. The V and J genes are TRBV6-1 and TRBJ2-7; 9 positions match TRBD2. The CDR3 is 15 residues long. The germline gives CDR1 MNHNS, CDR2 SASEGT. After removal of 5 bases from V and 3 bases from J, the junction contained 8 bases not matched to a gene.